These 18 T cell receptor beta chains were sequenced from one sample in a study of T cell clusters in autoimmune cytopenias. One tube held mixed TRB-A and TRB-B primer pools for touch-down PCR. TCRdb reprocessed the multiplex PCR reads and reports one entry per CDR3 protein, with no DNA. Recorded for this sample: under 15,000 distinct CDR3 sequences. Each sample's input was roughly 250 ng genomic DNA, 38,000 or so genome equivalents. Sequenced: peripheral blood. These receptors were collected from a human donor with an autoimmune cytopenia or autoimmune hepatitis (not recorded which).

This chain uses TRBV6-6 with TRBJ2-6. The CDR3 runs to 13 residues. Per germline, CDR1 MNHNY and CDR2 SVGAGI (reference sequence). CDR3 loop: CASSYPGANVLTF.

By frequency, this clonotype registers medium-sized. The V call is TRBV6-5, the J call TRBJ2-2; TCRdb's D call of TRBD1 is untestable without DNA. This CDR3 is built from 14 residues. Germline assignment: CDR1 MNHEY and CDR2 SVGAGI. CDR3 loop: CASRIGGGTGELFF.

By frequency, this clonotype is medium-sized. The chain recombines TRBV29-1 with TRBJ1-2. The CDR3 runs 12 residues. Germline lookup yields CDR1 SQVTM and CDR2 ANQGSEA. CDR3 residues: CSDLVAGYGYTF.

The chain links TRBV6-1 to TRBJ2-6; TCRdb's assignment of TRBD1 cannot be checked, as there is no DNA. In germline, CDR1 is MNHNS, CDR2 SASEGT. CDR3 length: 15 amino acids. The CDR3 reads CASSGDRAGANVLTF.

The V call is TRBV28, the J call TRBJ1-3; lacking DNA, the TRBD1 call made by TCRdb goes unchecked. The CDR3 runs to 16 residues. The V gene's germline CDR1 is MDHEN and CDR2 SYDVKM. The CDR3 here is CASRSGGISSGNTIYF.

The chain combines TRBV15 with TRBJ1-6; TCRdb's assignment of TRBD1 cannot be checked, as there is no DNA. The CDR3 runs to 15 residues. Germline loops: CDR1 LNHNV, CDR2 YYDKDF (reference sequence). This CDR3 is CATSRRDPYNSPLHF.

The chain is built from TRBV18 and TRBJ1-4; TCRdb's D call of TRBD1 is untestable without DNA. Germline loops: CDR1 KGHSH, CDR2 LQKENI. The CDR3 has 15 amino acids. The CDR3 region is CASSRDRGTNEKLFF.

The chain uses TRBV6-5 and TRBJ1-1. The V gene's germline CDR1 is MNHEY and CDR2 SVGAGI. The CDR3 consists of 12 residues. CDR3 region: CASSDRYTEAFF.

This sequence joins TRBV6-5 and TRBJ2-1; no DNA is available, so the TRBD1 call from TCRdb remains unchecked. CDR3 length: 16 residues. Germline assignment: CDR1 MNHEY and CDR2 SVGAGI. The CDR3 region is CASSTAATGVTNEQFF.

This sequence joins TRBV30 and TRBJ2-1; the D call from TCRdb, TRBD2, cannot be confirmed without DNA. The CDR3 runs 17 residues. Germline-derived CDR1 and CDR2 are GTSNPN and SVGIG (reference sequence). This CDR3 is CAWKARVLAGVNNEQFF.

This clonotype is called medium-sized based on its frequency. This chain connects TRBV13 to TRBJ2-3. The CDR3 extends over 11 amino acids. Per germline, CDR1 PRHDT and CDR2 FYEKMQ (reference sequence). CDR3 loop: CASSTGDTQYF.

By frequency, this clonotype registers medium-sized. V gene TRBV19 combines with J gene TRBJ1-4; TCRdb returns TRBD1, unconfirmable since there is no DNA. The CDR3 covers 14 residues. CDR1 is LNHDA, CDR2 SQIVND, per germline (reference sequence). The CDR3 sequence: CASRGTAKNEKLFF.

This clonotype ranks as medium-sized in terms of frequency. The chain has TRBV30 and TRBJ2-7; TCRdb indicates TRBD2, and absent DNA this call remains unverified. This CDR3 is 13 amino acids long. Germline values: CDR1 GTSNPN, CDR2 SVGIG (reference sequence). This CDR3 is CAWSVQGGSEQYF.

CDR3 in amino acids: CASSPKMVREGNQPQHF. The chain uses TRBV7-4 and TRBJ1-5; TCRdb names TRBD1, which stays unverified in the absence of DNA. This CDR3 is built from 17 residues. Germline CDR1 is SGHVT and CDR2 is SQSDAQ. Based on the CDR3 plus reference TRBV7-4 and TRBJ1-5, the full variable domain is GAGVSQSPRYKVAKRGRDVALRCDSISGHVTLYWYRQTLGQGSEVLTYSQSDAQRDKSGRPSGRFSAERPERSVSTLKIQRTEQGDSAVYLCASSPKMVREGNQPQHFGDGTRLSIL.

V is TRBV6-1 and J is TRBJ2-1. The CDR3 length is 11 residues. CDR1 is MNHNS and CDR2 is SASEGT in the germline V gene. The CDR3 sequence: CATGFYNEQFF.

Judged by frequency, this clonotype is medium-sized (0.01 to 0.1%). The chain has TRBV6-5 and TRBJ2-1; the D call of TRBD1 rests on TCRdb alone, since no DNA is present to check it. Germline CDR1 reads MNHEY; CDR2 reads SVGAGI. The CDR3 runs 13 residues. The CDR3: CASSFGTDNEQFF.

The CDR3 loop reads CASSLVPGSYEQYF. V is TRBV7-9 and J is TRBJ2-7; absent DNA, TCRdb's TRBD1 call cannot be checked. The CDR3 is 14 residues long. Germline lookup yields CDR1 SEHNR and CDR2 FQNEAQ (reference sequence).

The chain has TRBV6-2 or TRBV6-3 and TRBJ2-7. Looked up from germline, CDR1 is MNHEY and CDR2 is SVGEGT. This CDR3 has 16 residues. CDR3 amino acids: CASSHLLGVTGGEQYF.